The clone carrying this TCR beta chain has just a few counts. Its antigen is unknown. This record belongs to a study of T cells in Graves' hyperthyroidism and ophthalmopathy. Study outcomes and limitations: Before onset, by a median of approximately 5.9 months, the model predicted ophthalmopathy. Through a model of 13 V-J features, ophthalmopathy was separated from stable hyperthyroidism.

V was pared by 6 bases and J by 8 bases, with 8 bases of the junction left unmatched. The germline V gene has CDR1 MNHNS and CDR2 SASEGT. There are 14 residues in the CDR3. Amplified TCR beta CDR3 regions came from RNA transcripts. In the first-round RT-PCR of the TCR CDR3, the HTBI primer set was used. TCRdb ran MiXCR on the multiplex PCR reads and lists one entry per CDR3 protein. The sample lists approximately 640,000 distinct CDR3 sequences; around 16% were seen once. This chain connects TRBV6-1 to TRBJ1-2; 11 bases match TRBD1. The receptor comes from a woman aged 30 to 39 with Graves' hyperthyroidism. Sequenced input: blood. This CDR3 is CASSRDRGSEGYTF. The CDR3 nucleotides are TGTGCCAGCAGCCGGGACAGGGGGTCAGAGGGCTACACCTTC.